Detailed here is one TCR beta chain. The sample originates from a study of blood T cell repertoires in COVID-19. In the study overall: COVID-19 samples collected from the United States, Italy and Spain covered acute and convalescent phases. PBMCs, B-cell-depleted T cells, or T cells were the source of the cDNA or gDNA that made up the material.

Authors' analysis steps: Reference gene primer amplification yielded estimated nucleated cell counts. Sequenced by immunoSEQ multiplex PCR; TCRdb stores in-frame clones only, minus some. Clone size and the V and J calls come from that table; the DNA yielded D and trimming. The profile shows some 94,000 clones, over 80% of them singletons. CDR3 length: 16 amino acids. Trimming cost V 4 bases and J 2 bases, with 18 bases left between them. Germline-derived CDR1 and CDR2 are SNHLY and FYNNEI. Sequenced input: peripheral blood. The source is a human donor in a cohort sampled during active COVID-19. The chain carries TRBV2 and TRBJ2-7; tentatively, D is TRBD1 (6 bases). CDR3 DNA: TGTGCCAGCAGTGCAACAGGGTCATTCATTCCCTACGAGCAGTACTTC. It is translated as CASSATGSFIPYEQYF.